This entry lists 14 T cell receptor beta chains sequenced from one sample in a study of spatial heterogeneity in lung cancer. Time point given: sample taken at primary tumor resection. Material for sequencing was whole RNA from tumor, nontumor lung or frozen PBMC, left unsorted. TCRdb re-derived calls from the 5' RACE reads in MiXCR, one entry per CDR3 protein. Of tens of thousands of distinct CDR3 sequences listed, roughly 13% are singletons. The sample consisted of PBMCs, taken at surgery. Receptors originate from a male donor with early-stage non-small cell lung cancer.

Many counts were recorded for this clonotype. V usage is TRBV20-1 and J usage is TRBJ2-3; TRBD1 might be the D (6 bases). The ends were cut back, 5 bases at V and 1 base at J, with 19 bases in the middle. The CDR3 extends over 16 amino acids. Germline V gene lookup returns CDR1 DFQATT and CDR2 SNEGSKA (reference sequence). This CDR3 reads CSAYTRGRGGTDTQYF. The CDR3 DNA is TGCAGTGCTTATACCCGGGGCAGGGGAGGCACAGATACGCAGTATTTT.

This clonotype was recorded at least ten times. CDR3 sequence reads: CASSRTGQGPTSNYGYTF. In DNA, the CDR3 is TGTGCCAGCAGCCGGACGGGACAGGGGCCGACGTCTAACTATGGCTACACCTTC. The V gene is TRBV9, the J gene TRBJ1-2; TRBD1 matches 10 bases. Germline loops: CDR1 SGDLS, CDR2 YYNGEE. V gave up 4 bases and J gave up 0 bases; unmatched junction bases: 12. This CDR3 is 18 amino acids long.

Ten or more counts support this clonotype. J is TRBJ2-7 and V is TRBV29-1; 7 nucleotides align to TRBD1. Per the germline V gene, CDR1 is SQVTM and CDR2 is ANQGSEA. V trimming: 2 bases; J trimming: 2 bases; junction bases outside the gene matches: 6. The CDR3 is made up of 14 amino acids. The CDR3 bases are TGCAGCGTTGAAAGACAGGGAGCTACCTACGAGCAGTACTTC. This gives the protein CSVERQGATYEQYF.

About this clonotype itself: The junction shows a germline mismatch at one end, possibly a read error. The chain couples TRBV29-1 to TRBJ2-1, with 8 positions matching TRBD2. The length of the CDR3 is 14 residues. Germline CDR1 reads SQVTM; CDR2 reads ANQGSEA. The CDR3 region has the DNA TGCAGCGTTGAGAGAGCGGGAGCAGGCAATGAGCAGTTCTTT. This translates into CSVERAGAGNEQFF.

This clonotype occurred a few times. This sequence joins TRBV2 and TRBJ1-4; D is uncertain. The V end was cut by 7 bases, the J end by 8 bases, with 14 bases between. The CDR3 runs to 13 residues. Germline assignment: CDR1 SNHLY and CDR2 FYNNEI. CDR3 amino acids: CASTGNMREKLFF. The CDR3 bases are TGTGCCAGCACTGGGAATATGAGAGAAAAACTGTTTTTT. Full variable domain (outside the CDR3, taken from reference TRBV2 and TRBJ1-4): EPEVTQTPSHQVTQMGQEVILRCVPISNHLYFYWYRQILGQKVEFLVSFYNNEISEKSEIFDDQFSVERPDGSNFTLKIRSTKLEDSAMYFCASTGNMREKLFFGSGTQLSVL.

The chain combines TRBV5-6 with TRBJ2-2; D may be TRBD1 or TRBD2 (5 bases each). There are 13 residues in the CDR3. Germline CDR1 and CDR2: SGHDT and YYEEEE. The V gene lost 7 bases and the J gene lost 4 bases, with 11 bases spanning the gap. The CDR3 loop reads CASLRDGTGELFF. The DNA for the CDR3 is TGTGCCAGCCTCCGGGACGGCACCGGGGAGCTGTTTTTT.

The chain has TRBV7-3 and TRBJ1-6, with 10 bases matching TRBD1. CDR3 length equals 16 residues. J gave up 9 bases and V 5 bases, and 10 bases lay outside the gene matches. Germline CDR1 SGHTA, CDR2 FQGTGA. Here the CDR3 DNA reads TGTGCCAGCAGCACGACCGGACAGGGGGAGAGTTCACCCCTCCACTTT. As protein: CASSTTGQGESSPLHF.

By sample fraction, this clonotype is medium-sized. The chain joins TRBV7-2 to TRBJ2-1, with D possibly being TRBD2 (6 bases). Germline V gene data show CDR1 as SGHTA and CDR2 as FQGNSA. Trimming took 0 bases from V and 8 from J, leaving 14 bases between them. The CDR3 has 15 amino acids. The CDR3 nucleotides are TGTGCCAGCAGCTTAGCGAGGCGGGGTAGGGATGAGCAGTTCTTC. As protein: CASSLARRGRDEQFF.

For this clonotype: This could be a read error, since a much larger clone is one nucleotide away. The rearrangement joins TRBV5-5 to TRBJ1-1; 11 bases agree with TRBD1. The CDR3 loop spans 15 amino acids. Germline V gives CDR1 SGHKS, CDR2 YYEKEE (reference sequence). The CDR3 region is CVSSLAGTGGTEAFF. Here the CDR3 DNA reads TGTGTCAGCAGCTTGGCTGGGACAGGGGGCACTGAAGCTTTCTTT. The full variable domain, completed using reference TRBV5-5 and TRBJ1-1, is DAGVTQSPTHLIKTRGQQVTLRCSPISGHKSVSWYQQVLGQGPQFIFQYYEKEERGRGNFPDRFSARQFPNYSSELNVNALLLGDSALYLCVSSLAGTGGTEAFFGQGTRLTVV.

In its sample, this clonotype was seen many times. The chain joins TRBV9 to TRBJ1-5, with D possibly being TRBD1 (6 bases). Germline V gene lookup returns CDR1 SGDLS and CDR2 YYNGEE. V was trimmed by 4 bases and J by 4 bases, leaving 12 bases between them. The CDR3 runs 14 residues. DNA for the CDR3: TGTGCCAGCAGCTATAGTACAGGGAATCAGCCCCAGCATTTT. Translation: CASSYSTGNQPQHF.

V and J are TRBV5-1 and TRBJ2-3, with 11 positions matching TRBD2. Germline-derived CDR1 and CDR2 are SGHRS and YFSETQ. The CDR3 consists of 15 residues. Losses at the gene ends were 4 bases for V and 1 base for J; bases not matched to a gene: 2. The CDR3 DNA is TGCGCCAGCAGCCAACTAGCGGGGGGCACAGATACGCAGTATTTT. Its protein product is CASSQLAGGTDTQYF.

The V call is TRBV3-1, the J call TRBJ2-4; 12 bases fit TRBD2. The V segment lost 1 base and the J segment 5 bases; nucleotides outside the gene matches: 12. Germline V lookup: CDR1 LGHDT, CDR2 YNNKEL (reference sequence). This CDR3 spans 19 amino acids. CDR3 DNA: TGTGCCAGCAGCCAAGGAGGGGCGACTAGCGGGAGTTGGCAAAACATTCAGTACTTC. Residues: CASSQGGATSGSWQNIQYF.

This clonotype was picked up many times. V usage is TRBV5-1 and J usage is TRBJ2-7; D uncertain. CDR3 length: 13 amino acids. In germline, CDR1 is SGHRS, CDR2 YFSETQ. V was cut by 1 base and J by 6 bases, with 11 bases left in between. The CDR3 loop is CASSLSSRGEQYF. CDR3 bases: TGCGCCAGCAGCTTGTCAAGTCGTGGCGAGCAGTACTTC. The variable domain in full, completed from reference TRBV5-1 and TRBJ2-7, reads KAGVTQTPRYLIKTRGQQVTLSCSPISGHRSVSWYQQTPGQGLQFLFEYFSETQRNKGNFPGRFSGRQFSNSRSEMNVSTLELGDSALYLCASSLSSRGEQYFGPGTRLTVT.

The V and J genes are TRBV5-4 and TRBJ1-4; tentatively, D is TRBD1 (6 bases). V was pared by 5 bases and J by 8 bases, with 19 bases between. The CDR3 is made up of 15 amino acids. The germline V gene has CDR1 SGHNT and CDR2 YYREEE (reference sequence). The CDR3 nucleotides read TGTGCCAGCAGGCCAGGGGATCAGCCCTCCGAAAAACTGTTTTTT. Protein product: CASRPGDQPSEKLFF.